This TCR beta chain derives from a study of vaccination effects on CD4 cells after COVID-19 (dated by TCRdb to 2021 to 2024). At the level of the whole study: Across the study, the median time from the second dose to post-vaccine sampling was 72 days (range 14 to 241). In both COVID-19 convalescent patients and infection-naive vaccine recipients, the study compared SARS-CoV-2 spike-specific CD4+ TCR repertoires from before mRNA vaccination with those from after it. A total of 10 COVID-19 convalescent patients and 4 SARS-CoV-2-naive healthy vaccine recipients were included in the full study. The Oncomine TCR Beta short-read assay on an Illumina iSeq 100 was used to sequence cultures from other donors in the study. What the research found in general, with its limitations: In healthy vaccine recipients, vaccine-induced clones were almost all SARS-CoV-2 mono-reactive, with only 1 of 255 cross-reactive with common cold coronaviruses. Limitations of the study were the small number of convalescent patients and the absence of early post-infection timepoints. Marked clonal contraction was observed in both infection-induced and vaccine-induced clones at late post-vaccination timepoints, consistent with waning T cell responses.

The library relied on the immunoSEQ multiplex PCR assay. DNA from the cultured, isolated CD4+ T cells was subjected to TCR beta CDR3 sequencing. As for how the authors treated the data: Non-productive TCR sequences were removed and reads were trimmed to the CDR3 region, keeping CDR3s of at least 7 amino acids. The MANAFEST web app was used to pick out antigen-specific clonotypes by comparing their expansion in peptide wells with that in reference cultures. Positive clones required FDR<0.05 expansion versus reference and all other wells, odds ratio above 5, and frequency above 0.1% in two replicate wells. A clonotype was defined as cross-reactive if the clonotype was significantly expanded both in SARS-CoV-2 spike wells and in at least one common cold coronavirus spike condition. CDR3 similarity was assessed by Levenshtein distance using the stringdist R package, and unrooted trees were constructed with ape in R 3.6.1. Held by TCRdb, this immuneACCESS table contains in-frame sequences only and omits some clones. Under half of the omission traces to an unresolved V gene where checked; the cause of the rest is unknown. V and J calls and clone size are given by that table; D and trimming were obtained from the DNA. The sample table contains tens of thousands of clones; only one count was recorded for around 70% of them. The ten largest clones represent roughly 16% of the sample.

A remark on this clone: Its target antigen remains unknown. No much larger clonotype is one base removed from it; base qualities were not supplied.

The CDR3, from cysteine to phenylalanine, totals 15 residues. The read is trimmed to its CDR3 DNA, 45 bases read in frame from base 1. The germline V gene specifies KGHSH as CDR1 and LQKENI as CDR2. Clipping removes 3 bases from V and 2 bases from J, with 4 as the unmatched junction base count. The ViraFEST assay stimulated PBMC with viral peptide pools and then used TCR sequencing to identify antigen-specific CD4+ T cell clonotypes by expansion. After around eleven days of culture, CD4+ T cells were isolated with the EasySep CD4+ T cell isolation kit. Participants received two doses of either the BNT162b2 or the mRNA-1273 mRNA SARS-CoV-2 vaccine. The absence of prior SARS-CoV-2 infection in healthy vaccine recipients was confirmed by negative nucleocapsid antibodies before and after vaccination. A few million PBMC per well were cultured with approximately 10 ug/ml peptides in IMDM containing approximately 4.6% human AB serum, approximately 9.9 IU/ml IL-2 and gentamicin. On days 3 and 7, half of the culture medium was replaced with fresh IL-2-containing medium. Unless noted otherwise, every peptide stimulation condition was grown in triplicate wells. PBMC were separated from whole blood using Ficoll-Paque Plus gradient centrifugation and were then either cryopreserved at -140C or used fresh. The overlapping peptide pools covered the spike proteins of SARS-CoV-2 and of the common cold coronaviruses HCoV-NL63, HCoV-OC43 and HCoV-229E. Genomic DNA was extracted from cultured CD4+ T cells with the QIAamp micro DNA kit.

The clonotype comes from a human donor who received a COVID-19 vaccine. The V gene is TRBV18 and the J gene is TRBJ2-7; TRBD1 aligns with 10 central bases. The material was CD4+ T cells from PBMCs cultured with HCoV-OC43 spike peptides, obtained after COVID-19 vaccination. The sample's cell subset or site label, in plain terms: HCoV-OC43 spike overlapping peptide pool stimulation. At the DNA level, the sequence is TGTGCCAGCTCACCGGGACAGGGGCTAGCCTACGAGCAGTACTTC. Its protein is CASSPGQGLAYEQYF.